The rows below give T cell receptor beta chains drawn from one sample of a study of blood T cell repertoires in COVID-19. The repertoire was sequenced with immunoSEQ multiplex PCR; TCRdb's copy has only in-frame clones and lacks some. The sample contains around 320,000 clones, just under 90% of which appear only once. Sequencing input: peripheral blood. Source of these receptors: a woman in her 30s with COVID-19, enrolled during active disease. Both conserved end residues are part of each CDR3. The D gene is left open where the match is weak. The listing skips clone size in some rows; elsewhere it reads once, few, many or a size class.

j_call | cdr3_length | clone_size | v_call | d_call | cdr3_aa | cdr3_nt
TRBJ2-7 | 15 | NA | TRBV3-1/TRBV3-2 | NA | CASSPGGPGFYEQYF | TGTGCCAGCAGCCCGGGGGGCCCGGGCTTCTACGAGCAGTACTTC
TRBJ1-1 | 14 | NA | TRBV6-6 | NA | CASSHTGMNTEAFF | TGTGCCAGCAGTCATACGGGTATGAACACTGAAGCTTTCTTT
TRBJ1-3 | 15 | few | TRBV2 | NA | CASSEQGRSGNTIYF | TGTGCCAGCAGTGAACAGGGGCGCTCTGGAAACACCATATATTTT
TRBJ1-5 | 14 | NA | TRBV24-1 | NA | CATSDLQSNQPQHF | TGTGCCACCAGTGATTTACAAAGCAATCAGCCCCAGCATTTT
TRBJ2-7 | 16 | few | TRBV25-1 | NA | CASIMNGQDGGYEQYF | TGTGCCAGCATTATGAATGGGCAAGACGGAGGCTACGAGCAGTACTTC
TRBJ2-1 | 15 | NA | TRBV14 | NA | CASREGGSSYNEQFF | TGTGCCAGCAGGGAGGGGGGGAGCTCCTACAATGAGCAGTTCTTC
TRBJ2-2 | 15 | NA | TRBV6-5 | NA | CASSYHQGWAGELFF | TGTGCCAGCAGTTACCACCAGGGTTGGGCCGGGGAGCTGTTTTTT
TRBJ2-7 | 13 | once | TRBV7-9 | TRBD2 | CATGGASSYEQYF | TGTGCCACCGGGGGGGCTAGTTCCTACGAGCAGTACTTC
TRBJ2-2 | 13 | NA | TRBV25-1 | NA | CASSVGDIGELFF | TGTGCCAGCAGTGTGGGGGACATCGGGGAGCTGTTTTTT
TRBJ2-2 | 16 | once | TRBV7-2 | TRBD1 | CASSQRQGLLTGELFF | TGTGCCAGCAGTCAGAGACAGGGGCTACTCACCGGGGAGCTGTTTTTT
TRBJ1-2 | 13 | once | TRBV11-3 | TRBD1 | CASSQGQGSGYTF | TGTGCCAGCAGCCAGGGACAGGGCAGTGGCTACACCTTC
TRBJ2-3 | 11 | NA | TRBV12-3/TRBV12-4 | NA | CASSPGDTQYF | TGTGCCAGCAGCCCGGGGGATACGCAGTATTTT
TRBJ2-1 | 16 | NA | TRBV14 | TRBD1 | CASSQDWQRGQIEQFF | TGTGCCAGCAGCCAAGATTGGCAAAGGGGGCAGATTGAGCAGTTCTTC
TRBJ1-1 | 12 | NA | TRBV19 | NA | CASSPGNTEAFF | TGTGCCAGTAGCCCAGGGAACACTGAAGCTTTCTTT
TRBJ1-2 | 14 | medium-sized | TRBV6-5 | NA | CASTEIGGGYGYTF | TGTGCCAGCACCGAGATTGGGGGCGGGTATGGCTACACCTTC
TRBJ2-5 | 19 | NA | TRBV4-1 | TRBD2 | CASSHPGTRLGPRDEAQYF | TGCGCCAGCAGCCATCCCGGGACTAGATTGGGACCAAGAGACGAGGCCCAGTACTTC
TRBJ2-1 | 15 | NA | TRBV6-5 | TRBD2 | CASGRGIAGVNEQFF | TGTGCCAGCGGCCGGGGAATAGCGGGGGTCAATGAGCAGTTCTTC
TRBJ1-4 | 14 | NA | TRBV19 | NA | CASSSGTYREKLFF | TGTGCCAGTAGCAGTGGGACATATCGGGAAAAACTGTTTTTT
TRBJ1-3 | 15 | NA | TRBV5-4 | TRBD1 | CASSYGTGAGNTIYF | TGTGCCAGCAGCTATGGGACAGGGGCTGGAAACACCATATATTTT
TRBJ2-2 | 15 | NA | TRBV4-1 | TRBD2 | CASSQVAGATGELFF | TGCGCCAGCAGCCAAGTAGCGGGGGCCACCGGGGAGCTGTTTTTT
TRBJ1-1 | 17 | NA | TRBV27 | TRBD1 | CASSLGGTGGWGTEAFF | TGTGCCAGCAGTTTAGGGGGGACAGGGGGCTGGGGCACTGAAGCTTTCTTT
TRBJ2-1 | 18 | NA | TRBV11-3 | TRBD1 | CASSKGSREGAVYNEQFF | TGTGCCAGCAGTAAGGGGTCTCGAGAGGGGGCCGTCTACAATGAGCAGTTCTTC
TRBJ2-2 | 13 | NA | TRBV7-2 | NA | CASSFVRTGELFF | TGTGCCAGCAGTTTTGTTCGGACCGGGGAGCTGTTTTTT
TRBJ2-1 | 14 | NA | TRBV6-5 | TRBD2 | CASESSGEYNEQFF | TGTGCCAGCGAGTCTAGCGGGGAATACAATGAGCAGTTCTTC
TRBJ1-1 | 13 | NA | TRBV5-1 | NA | CASSLVGDTEAFF | TGCGCCAGCAGCTTGGTAGGGGACACTGAAGCTTTCTTT
TRBJ2-7 | 12 | NA | TRBV12-3/TRBV12-4 | NA | CASRGGLYEQYF | TGTGCCAGCAGGGGGGGGCTCTACGAGCAGTACTTC
TRBJ2-7 | 17 | NA | TRBV6-1 | NA | CASSEARRGSGIYEQYF | TGTGCCAGCAGTGAAGCGAGGCGTGGCAGCGGAATTTACGAGCAGTACTTC
TRBJ2-3 | 18 | NA | TRBV3-1/TRBV3-2 | TRBD2 | CASSQEPLAGSFTDTQYF | TGTGCCAGCAGCCAAGAACCTTTAGCGGGCTCCTTCACAGATACGCAGTATTTT
TRBJ1-4 | 16 | NA | TRBV7-2 | NA | CASSVIPGLGGEKLFF | TGTGCCAGCAGCGTTATACCGGGACTGGGAGGCGAAAAACTGTTTTTT
TRBJ2-2 | 16 | once | TRBV7-8 | NA | CASSLRLDYLTGELFF | TGTGCCAGCAGCTTACGTTTGGACTACCTGACCGGGGAGCTGTTTTTT
TRBJ2-3 | 15 | NA | TRBV5-1 | NA | CASSPSAGLGDTQYF | TGCGCCAGCAGCCCGAGCGCGGGACTTGGCGATACGCAGTATTTT
TRBJ1-1 | 13 | few | TRBV7-9 | NA | CASTFGRGTEAFF | TGTGCCAGCACCTTCGGACGGGGGACTGAAGCTTTCTTT
TRBJ2-5 | 17 | NA | TRBV5-4 | TRBD2 | CASSLAVSGGPLMAQYF | TGTGCCAGCAGCTTGGCCGTGAGCGGGGGGCCGTTGATGGCCCAGTACTTC
TRBJ1-5 | 13 | once | TRBV2 | NA | CASSQGGNQPQHF | TGTGCCAGCAGCCAGGGTGGCAATCAGCCCCAGCATTTT
TRBJ1-6 | 13 | NA | TRBV10-2 | NA | CASTPGHNSPLHF | TGCGCCAGCACACCGGGACACAACTCACCCCTCCACTTT
TRBJ1-3 | 15 | NA | TRBV3-1/TRBV3-2 | NA | CASSQDLSSGNTIYF | TGTGCCAGCAGCCAAGATCTGAGCTCTGGAAACACCATATATTTT
TRBJ2-1 | 15 | NA | TRBV3-1/TRBV3-2 | TRBD2 | CASSQLAGGLSEQFF | TGTGCCAGCAGCCAATTAGCGGGGGGGCTTAGTGAGCAGTTCTTC
TRBJ1-2 | 13 | NA | TRBV27 | NA | CASGLAGYYGYTF | TGTGCCAGCGGTCTCGCGGGTTACTATGGCTACACCTTC
TRBJ2-7 | 15 | NA | TRBV2 | TRBD2 | CASTELGTTSAEQYF | TGTGCCAGCACCGAGTTGGGGACTACATCCGCCGAGCAGTACTTC
TRBJ2-1 | 19 | once | TRBV11-2 | NA | CASSLGAGASPSSYNEQFF | TGTGCCAGCAGCTTAGGCGCGGGTGCTTCCCCGAGCTCCTACAATGAGCAGTTCTTC
TRBJ1-6 | 16 | few | TRBV5-1 | TRBD1 | CASSLGRGQGGSPLHF | TGCGCCAGCAGCTTGGGTAGGGGACAGGGGGGTTCGCCCCTCCACTTT
TRBJ2-1 | 15 | NA | TRBV6-6 | TRBD2 | CASSAPGLASYEQFF | TGTGCCAGCAGTGCACCGGGACTAGCTTCGTATGAGCAGTTCTTC
TRBJ2-3 | 16 | NA | TRBV19 | TRBD1 | CASSPQQGAIGDTQYF | TGTGCCAGTAGTCCACAACAGGGGGCGATTGGAGATACGCAGTATTTT
TRBJ2-3 | 14 | NA | TRBV4-2 | NA | CASSQERLTDTQYF | TGTGCCAGCAGCCAAGAGAGATTGACAGATACGCAGTATTTT
TRBJ2-1 | 16 | NA | TRBV19 | NA | CASTKLRRTGLCEQFF | TGTGCCAGTACCAAACTCCGGCGCACAGGGTTATGTGAGCAGTTCTTC